Below are 13 T cell receptor beta chains sequenced from a single sample in a study of regulatory T cells in long-lasting Graves disease. According to the study, TCR beta libraries were built with iRepertoire HTBI primers and CDR3-region Arm-PCR. TCRdb recomputed calls from the multiplex PCR reads with MiXCR, one row per CDR3 protein. The table records 370,000 or so distinct CDR3 sequences, 15% to 20% of them present only once. Time point specified: newly diagnosed GD, antithyroid drugs for less than 3 months. PBMCs were the source of the RNA used for TCR sequencing. The sample was also reused in another study, on T cells in Graves' hyperthyroidism and ophthalmopathy.

The sample here was peripheral blood mononuclear cells (PBMCs), taken at new diagnosis, from a patient treated with antithyroid drugs. The receptors here all came from a woman under 30 with Graves disease.

This clonotype was seen a few times. The chain carries TRBV10-3 and TRBJ2-1; D might be TRBD2 (6 bases). The CDR3 runs 16 residues. Trimming took 2 bases from V and 3 from J, leaving 14 bases between them. The germline V gene encodes CDR1 ENHRY and CDR2 SYGVKD. The CDR3 protein is CAISEPGLRYYNEQFF. The CDR3 nucleotides are TGTGCCATCAGTGAGCCGGGACTCCGCTACTACAATGAGCAGTTCTTC.

This clonotype was observed a few times. This chain links TRBV5-5 with TRBJ2-2; 9 bases agree with TRBD1. The CDR3 is made up of 18 amino acids. Germline V CDR1 and CDR2: SGHKS, YYEKEE (reference sequence). V was clipped by 3 bases and J by 6 bases; unmatched bases: 15. The CDR3 sequence is CASSSEGQGIFLAGELFF. The CDR3 region has the DNA TGTGCCAGCAGCTCTGAAGGACAGGGGATCTTTTTGGCCGGGGAGCTGTTTTTT.

The chain has TRBV19 and TRBJ2-2; D might be TRBD2 (5 bases). Germline loops: CDR1 LNHDA, CDR2 SQIVND (reference sequence). This CDR3 has 16 amino acids. Trimming stripped 5 bases from V and 0 bases from J, with 13 bases between. CDR3 region: CASSALASANTGELFF. The DNA of the CDR3 is TGTGCCAGTAGTGCCCTAGCATCCGCGAACACCGGGGAGCTGTTTTTT.

The genes are TRBV2 and TRBJ2-5; possible D gene TRBD1, 5 bases. V was clipped by 9 bases and J by 5 bases, with 16 bases between them. CDR1 is SNHLY and CDR2 is FYNNEI in the germline V gene. CDR3 length: 13 residues. The chain's CDR3 is CASPSVGAETQYF. The CDR3 nucleotides are TGTGCCAGTCCTTCTGTTGGGGCCGAGACCCAGTACTTC.

This clonotype was counted at least ten times. The V gene is TRBV7-3, the J gene TRBJ2-2; D possibly corresponds to TRBD2 (5 bases). Germline CDR1 and CDR2: SGHTA and FQGTGA. This CDR3 spans 17 amino acids. V was pared by 1 base and J by 0 bases, with 12 bases between. CDR3 nucleotides: TGTGCCAGCAGCTTAAGGGCGGGCCAGGCGAACACCGGGGAGCTGTTTTTT. Translating gives CASSLRAGQANTGELFF.

This clonotype was counted ten times or more. The genes are TRBV10-3 and TRBJ2-5; TRBD2 agrees at 8 bases. Looked up from germline, CDR1 is ENHRY and CDR2 is SYGVKD. V shed 0 bases and J 4 bases; nucleotides not matched to a gene: 13. The CDR3 is 18 residues long. The CDR3: CAISESSTAGDFGETQYF. DNA of the CDR3: TGTGCCATCAGTGAGTCAAGCACAGCGGGAGACTTTGGAGAGACCCAGTACTTC.

The rearrangement joins TRBV6-2 or TRBV6-3 to TRBJ2-1; 16 bases are shared with TRBD2. After removal of 4 bases from V and 9 bases from J, the junction contained 6 bases not matched to a gene. The CDR3 length is 16 residues. CDR1 and CDR2 from the germline V gene are MNHEY and SVGEGT. The CDR3 is CASSSPGLAGGGEQFF. The DNA of the CDR3 is TGTGCCAGCAGTTCCCCGGGACTAGCGGGGGGGGGTGAGCAGTTCTTC.

This clonotype has a count of ten or more. CDR3 amino acids: CASSDGLAGDTQYF. As DNA, the CDR3 is TGTGCCAGCAGTGACGGACTAGCGGGGGATACGCAGTATTTT. This rearrangement joins TRBV6-4 to TRBJ2-3; 12 bases agree with TRBD2. The CDR3 has 14 amino acids. Germline values: CDR1 MRHNA, CDR2 SNTAGT. Unmatched junction bases numbered 0, after V lost 2 bases and J lost 6 bases.

This clonotype was observed a handful of times. The chain has TRBV15 and TRBJ1-2; D might be TRBD1 (5 bases). Trimming shortened V by 3 bases and J by 6 bases, and 14 bases separated the two germline ends. CDR1 and CDR2 from the germline V gene are LNHNV and YYDKDF (reference sequence). The CDR3 length is 14 residues. The CDR3: CATSRGWDGHGYTF. The CDR3 nucleotides are TGTGCCACCAGCAGGGGATGGGACGGGCATGGCTACACCTTC.

This clonotype turned up a few times. CDR3 residues: CASSQGQIYGYTF. DNA of the CDR3: TGCGCCAGCAGCCAAGGACAGATCTATGGCTACACCTTC. The chain combines TRBV4-1 with TRBJ1-2, with a tentative D call TRBD1 (5 bases). V lost 1 base and J lost 4, with 7 bases in between. This CDR3 region has 13 residues. Germline V gene sequence: CDR1 MGHRA, CDR2 YSYEKL.

This clonotype was observed at least ten times. The chain carries TRBV5-1 and TRBJ2-3; no clear D gene. Per germline, CDR1 SGHRS and CDR2 YFSETQ. The CDR3 loop spans 11 amino acids. V lost 7 bases and J 6 bases, leaving 9 bases between the germline ends. The CDR3 spells CASGNMDTQYF. CDR3 in DNA: TGCGCCAGCGGAAATATGGATACGCAGTATTTT. Based on the CDR3 plus reference TRBV5-1 and TRBJ2-3, the full variable domain is KAGVTQTPRYLIKTRGQQVTLSCSPISGHRSVSWYQQTPGQGLQFLFEYFSETQRNKGNFPGRFSGRQFSNSRSEMNVSTLELGDSALYLCASGNMDTQYFGPGTRLTVL.

The chain links TRBV7-9 to TRBJ2-7; weak D call: TRBD2 (6 bases). Germline loops: CDR1 SEHNR, CDR2 FQNEAQ (reference sequence). CDR3 length: 15 amino acids. V was clipped by 5 bases and J by 4 bases, with 18 bases between them. CDR3 DNA: TGTGCCAGCAGCGACGACCCCCCGGGGGAGTACGAGCAGTACTTC. Encoded protein: CASSDDPPGEYEQYF.

This clonotype appeared many times. The chain carries TRBV30 and TRBJ1-6; D perhaps matches TRBD1 (5 bases). CDR1 is GTSNPN, CDR2 SVGIG, per germline (reference sequence). V gave up 4 bases and J gave up 8 bases, with 12 bases separating them. The CDR3 is 13 amino acids. The CDR3 loop reads CAWTGTDYSPLHF. CDR3 coding DNA: TGTGCCTGGACCGGGACGGACTATTCACCCCTCCACTTT. Based on the CDR3 plus reference TRBV30 and TRBJ1-6, the full variable domain is SQTIHQWPATLVQPVGSPLSLECTVEGTSNPNLYWYRQAAGRGLQLLFYSVGIGQISSEVPQNLSASRPQDRQFILSSKKLLLSDSGFYLCAWTGTDYSPLHFGNGTRLTVT.